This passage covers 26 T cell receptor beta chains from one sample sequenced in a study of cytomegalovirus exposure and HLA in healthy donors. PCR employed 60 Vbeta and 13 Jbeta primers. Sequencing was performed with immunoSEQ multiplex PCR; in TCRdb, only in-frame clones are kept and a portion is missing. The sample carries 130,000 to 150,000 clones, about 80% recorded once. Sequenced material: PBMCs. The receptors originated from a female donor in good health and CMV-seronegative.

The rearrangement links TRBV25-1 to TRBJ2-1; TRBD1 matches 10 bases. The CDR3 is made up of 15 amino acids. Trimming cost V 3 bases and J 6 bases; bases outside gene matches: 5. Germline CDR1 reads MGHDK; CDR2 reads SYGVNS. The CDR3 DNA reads TGTGCCAGCAGTGACCGGACAGGGGGAAGCAATGAGCAGTTCTTC. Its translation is CASSDRTGGSNEQFF.

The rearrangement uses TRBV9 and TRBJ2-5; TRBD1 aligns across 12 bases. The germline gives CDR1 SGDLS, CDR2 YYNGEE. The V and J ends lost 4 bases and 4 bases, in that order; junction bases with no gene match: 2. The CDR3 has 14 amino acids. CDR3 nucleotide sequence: TGTGCCAGCAGCCCGGGACAGGGGGCAGAGACCCAGTACTTC. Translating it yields CASSPGQGAETQYF.

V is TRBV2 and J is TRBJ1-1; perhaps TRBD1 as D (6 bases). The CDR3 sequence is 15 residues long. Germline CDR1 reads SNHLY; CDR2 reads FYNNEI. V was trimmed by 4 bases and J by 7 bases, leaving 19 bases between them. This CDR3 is CASSAYRGGGGEAFF. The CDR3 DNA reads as TGTGCCAGCAGTGCGTACAGAGGGGGGGGCGGTGAAGCTTTCTTT.

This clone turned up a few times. CDR3 sequence: CASIGTAASTDTQYF. CDR3 coding DNA: TGTGCCAGCATCGGGACAGCCGCTAGCACAGATACGCAGTATTTT. The rearrangement joins TRBV5-5 to TRBJ2-3, with 7 bases that match TRBD1. Germline CDR1 reads SGHKS; CDR2 reads YYEKEE (reference sequence). The CDR3 is 15 amino acids. With V trimmed by 6 bases and J by 0 bases, 7 bases remained unmatched.

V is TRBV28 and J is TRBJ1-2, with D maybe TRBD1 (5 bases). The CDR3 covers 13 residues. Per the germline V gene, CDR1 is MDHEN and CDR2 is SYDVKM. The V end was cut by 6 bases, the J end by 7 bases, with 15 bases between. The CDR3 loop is CASSTPGVGGYTF. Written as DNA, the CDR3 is TGTGCCAGCAGCACCCCGGGGGTAGGTGGCTACACCTTC.

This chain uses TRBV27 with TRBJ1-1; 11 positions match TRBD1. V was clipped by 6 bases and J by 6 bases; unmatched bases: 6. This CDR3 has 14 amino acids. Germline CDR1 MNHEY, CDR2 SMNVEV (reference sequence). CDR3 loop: CASRTGQGASEAFF. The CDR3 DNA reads TGTGCCAGCAGAACCGGACAGGGGGCCTCTGAAGCTTTCTTT.

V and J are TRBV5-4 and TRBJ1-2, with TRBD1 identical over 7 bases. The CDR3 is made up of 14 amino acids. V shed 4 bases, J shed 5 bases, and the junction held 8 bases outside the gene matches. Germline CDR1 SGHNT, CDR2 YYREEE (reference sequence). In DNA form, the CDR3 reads TGTGCCAGCAGCCTAACAGGGGCCTTTTATGGCTACACCTTC. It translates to CASSLTGAFYGYTF.

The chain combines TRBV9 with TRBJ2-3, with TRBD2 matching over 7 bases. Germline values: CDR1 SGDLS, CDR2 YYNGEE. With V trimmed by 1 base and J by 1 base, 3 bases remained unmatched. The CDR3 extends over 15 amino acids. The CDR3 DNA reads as TGTGCCAGCAGCGTAACAACTAGCGGCACAGATACGCAGTATTTT. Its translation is CASSVTTSGTDTQYF.

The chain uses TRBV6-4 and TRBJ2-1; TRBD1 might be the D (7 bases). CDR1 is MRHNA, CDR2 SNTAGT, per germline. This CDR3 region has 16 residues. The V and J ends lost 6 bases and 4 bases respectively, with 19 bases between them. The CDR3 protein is CASSFVGQGGYNEQFF. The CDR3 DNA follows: TGTGCCAGCAGCTTCGTTGGGCAGGGGGGATACAATGAGCAGTTCTTC.

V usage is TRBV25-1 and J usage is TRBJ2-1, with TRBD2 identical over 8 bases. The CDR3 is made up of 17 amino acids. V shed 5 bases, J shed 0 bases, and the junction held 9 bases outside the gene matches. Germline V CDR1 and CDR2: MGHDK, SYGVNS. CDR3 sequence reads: CASSKRAGTSSYNEQFF. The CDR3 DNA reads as TGTGCCAGCAGTAAGAGGGCAGGGACTAGCTCCTACAATGAGCAGTTCTTC.

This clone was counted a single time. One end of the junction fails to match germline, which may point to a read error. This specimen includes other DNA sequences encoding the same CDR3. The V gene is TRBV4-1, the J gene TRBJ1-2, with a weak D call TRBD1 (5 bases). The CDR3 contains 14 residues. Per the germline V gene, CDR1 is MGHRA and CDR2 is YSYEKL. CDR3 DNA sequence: TGTGCCAGCAGCCAAGATACAGGCCCCTGGGGCTACACCTTC. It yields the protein CASSQDTGPWGYTF.

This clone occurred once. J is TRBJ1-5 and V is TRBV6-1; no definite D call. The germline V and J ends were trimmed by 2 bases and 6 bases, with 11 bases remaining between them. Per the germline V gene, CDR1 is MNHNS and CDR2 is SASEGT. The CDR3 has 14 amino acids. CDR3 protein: CASSELVEGQPQHF. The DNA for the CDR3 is TGTGCCAGCAGTGAATTGGTGGAGGGTCAGCCCCAGCATTTT.

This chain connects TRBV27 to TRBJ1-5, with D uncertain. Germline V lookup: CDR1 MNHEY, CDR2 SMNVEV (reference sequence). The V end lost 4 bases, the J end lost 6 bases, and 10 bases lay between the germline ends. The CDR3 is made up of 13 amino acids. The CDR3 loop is CASSWVGGQPQHF. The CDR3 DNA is TGTGCCAGCAGTTGGGTAGGAGGTCAGCCCCAGCATTTT.

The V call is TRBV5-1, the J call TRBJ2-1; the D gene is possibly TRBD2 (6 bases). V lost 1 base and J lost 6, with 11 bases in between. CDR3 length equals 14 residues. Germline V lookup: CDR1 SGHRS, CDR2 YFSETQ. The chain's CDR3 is CASSLTSRGNEQFF. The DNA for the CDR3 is TGCGCCAGCAGCTTGACTAGCCGGGGCAATGAGCAGTTCTTC.

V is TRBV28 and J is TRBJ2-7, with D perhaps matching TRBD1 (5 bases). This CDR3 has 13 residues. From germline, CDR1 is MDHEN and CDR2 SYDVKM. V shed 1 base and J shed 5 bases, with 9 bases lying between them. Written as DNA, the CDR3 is TGTGCCAGCAGTTTATCTAGGGGCCACGAGCAGTACTTC. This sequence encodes CASSLSRGHEQYF.

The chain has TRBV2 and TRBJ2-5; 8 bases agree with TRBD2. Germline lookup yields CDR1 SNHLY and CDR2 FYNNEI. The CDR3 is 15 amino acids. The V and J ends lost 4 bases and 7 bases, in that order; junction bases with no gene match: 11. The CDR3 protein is CASSAGLVPAGTQYF. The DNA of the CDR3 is TGTGCCAGCAGTGCGGGACTAGTCCCCGCAGGGACCCAGTACTTC.

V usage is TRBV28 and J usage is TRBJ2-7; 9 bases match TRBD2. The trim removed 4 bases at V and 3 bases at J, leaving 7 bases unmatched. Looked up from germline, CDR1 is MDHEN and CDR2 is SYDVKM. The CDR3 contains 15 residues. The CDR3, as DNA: TGTGCCAGCAGTTCCATTGCGGGGGGGGTCTACGAGCAGTACTTC. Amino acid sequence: CASSSIAGGVYEQYF.

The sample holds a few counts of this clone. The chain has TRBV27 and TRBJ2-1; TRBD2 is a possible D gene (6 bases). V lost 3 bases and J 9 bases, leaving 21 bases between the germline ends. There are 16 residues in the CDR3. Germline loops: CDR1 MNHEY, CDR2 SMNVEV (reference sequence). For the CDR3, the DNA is TGTGCCAGCAGTTTTGCGACTAGGGGCCCCGGAGGTGAGCAGTTCTTC. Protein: CASSFATRGPGGEQFF.

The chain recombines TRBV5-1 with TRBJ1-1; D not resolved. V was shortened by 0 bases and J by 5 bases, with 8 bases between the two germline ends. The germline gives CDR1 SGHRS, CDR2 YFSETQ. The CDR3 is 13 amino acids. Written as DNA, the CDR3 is TGCGCCAGCAGCTTGGATTACGGTACTGAAGCTTTCTTT. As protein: CASSLDYGTEAFF.

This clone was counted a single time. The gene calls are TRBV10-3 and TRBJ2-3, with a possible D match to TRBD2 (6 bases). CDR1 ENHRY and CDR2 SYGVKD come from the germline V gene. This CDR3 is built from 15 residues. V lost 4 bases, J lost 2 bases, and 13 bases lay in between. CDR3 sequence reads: CAISVGRGDTDTQYF. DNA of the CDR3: TGTGCCATCAGTGTGGGGCGGGGAGACACAGATACGCAGTATTTT.

CDR3 sequence reads: CASSLAQVNYGYTF. CDR3 nucleotide sequence: TGTGCCAGCAGCTTGGCTCAGGTTAACTATGGCTACACCTTC. This chain uses TRBV5-6 with TRBJ1-2, with D unclear. Germline CDR1 SGHDT, CDR2 YYEEEE. The V end lost 0 bases, the J end lost 1 base, and 7 bases lay between the germline ends. There are 14 residues in the CDR3.

CDR3 residues: CASSLSGLAGDQETQYF. The CDR3 DNA follows: TGTGCCAGCAGCTTATCAGGACTAGCGGGGGACCAAGAGACCCAGTACTTC. The chain employs TRBV7-6 and TRBJ2-5, with TRBD2 matching over 13 bases. Germline trimming cut 2 bases from V and 0 bases from J; bases unmatched to any gene: 3. This CDR3 has 17 residues. Germline V CDR1 and CDR2: SGHVS, FNYEAQ.

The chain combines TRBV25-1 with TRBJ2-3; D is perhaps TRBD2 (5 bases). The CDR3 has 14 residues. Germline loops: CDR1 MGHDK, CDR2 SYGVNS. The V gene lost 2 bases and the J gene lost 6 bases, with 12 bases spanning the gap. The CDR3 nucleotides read TGTGCCAGCAGTGAAGAAACTAGAACGGATACGCAGTATTTT. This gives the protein CASSEETRTDTQYF.

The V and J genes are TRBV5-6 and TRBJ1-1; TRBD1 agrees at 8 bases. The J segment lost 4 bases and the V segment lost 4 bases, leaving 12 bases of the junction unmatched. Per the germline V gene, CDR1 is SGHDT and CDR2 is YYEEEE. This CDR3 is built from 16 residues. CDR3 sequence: CASSHRAQGAGTEAFF. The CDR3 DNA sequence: TGTGCCAGCAGCCACAGAGCCCAGGGGGCTGGCACTGAAGCTTTCTTT.

The CDR3 DNA follows: TGTGCCAGCAGCTTATTCTCCAGACTAGCGGGTTCCTACGAGCAGTACTTC. Amino acids: CASSLFSRLAGSYEQYF. J is TRBJ2-7 and V is TRBV7-8, with 10 bases identical to TRBD2. The CDR3 covers 17 residues. V lost 2 bases, J lost 1 base, and 8 bases stayed unmatched. Per the germline V gene, CDR1 is SGHVS and CDR2 is FQNEAQ.

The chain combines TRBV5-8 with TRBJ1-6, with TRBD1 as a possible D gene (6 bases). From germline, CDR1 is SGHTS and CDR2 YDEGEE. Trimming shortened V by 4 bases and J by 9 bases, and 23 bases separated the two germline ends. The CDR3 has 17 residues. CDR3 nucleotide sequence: TGTGCCAGCAGCGTGGACAGTTTCCCAACTAGAGGTTCACCCCTCCACTTT. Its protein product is CASSVDSFPTRGSPLHF.